This TCR beta chain was identified in a study of T cell responses to AZD1222 COVID-19 vaccine. Data came from immunoSEQ multiplex PCR; TCRdb stores just in-frame clones and leaves some out. This sample has approximately 150,000 clones, with 89% found just once. Findings and caveats of the study: Repertoire sampling occurred only after the peak T cell response. In a largely white British group with more females than males, clonal diversity was possibly underestimated.

A word on this clone: Its antigen is undetermined.

This receptor was taken from an adult in good health. Here the sequenced sample was peripheral blood, taken on day 0 of AZD1222 vaccination.

The CDR3 nucleotides are TGTGCCAGTAATCGGGACCGGAATAATTCACCCCTCCACTTT. Translation: CASNRDRNNSPLHF. V and J are TRBV19 and TRBJ1-6, with D possibly matching TRBD1 (5 bases). Germline V gives CDR1 LNHDA, CDR2 SQIVND (reference sequence). This CDR3 has 14 amino acids. The V and J ends lost 7 bases and 5 bases respectively, with 12 bases between them.